This TCR beta chain is drawn from a study of regulatory T cells in long-lasting Graves disease. Time point: newly diagnosed GD, antithyroid drugs for less than 3 months. PBMCs were the source of the RNA used for TCR sequencing. Patients of an endocrinology department in Xi'an, China, were included. Germline CDR1 MGHDK, CDR2 SYGVNS. This CDR3 spans 14 amino acids. The sample holds a few counts of this clonotype. Relative to the germline gene, one junction end is altered; a read error may explain this. CDR3-region Arm-PCR and iRepertoire HTBI primers produced the TCR beta libraries. In the source study's methods: Segment identification across samples yielded around 61 TRBV and roughly 15 TRBJ segments. In TCRdb, the multiplex PCR reads were re-called with MiXCR into one record per CDR3 protein. The authors' filters were not applied to this entry. The sample lists about 500,000 distinct CDR3 sequences, more than 10% seen once, with around 9.3% in the top ten.

These same records also appear under a second study, on T cells in Graves' hyperthyroidism and ophthalmopathy. From that paper: Primed by the HTBI set, a first-round RT-PCR was run on the TCR CDR3.

The TCR comes from a woman aged 25 to 39 with Graves disease. The chain recombines TRBV25-1 with TRBJ2-1; a weak D match, TRBD2 (6 bases). The material was peripheral blood mononuclear cells (PBMCs), obtained at new diagnosis, from a patient treated with antithyroid drugs. CDR3 bases: TGTGCCAGCAGTGCGGAGGGCCCCTACAATAAGCAGTTCTTC. Translation: CASSAEGPYNKQFF.